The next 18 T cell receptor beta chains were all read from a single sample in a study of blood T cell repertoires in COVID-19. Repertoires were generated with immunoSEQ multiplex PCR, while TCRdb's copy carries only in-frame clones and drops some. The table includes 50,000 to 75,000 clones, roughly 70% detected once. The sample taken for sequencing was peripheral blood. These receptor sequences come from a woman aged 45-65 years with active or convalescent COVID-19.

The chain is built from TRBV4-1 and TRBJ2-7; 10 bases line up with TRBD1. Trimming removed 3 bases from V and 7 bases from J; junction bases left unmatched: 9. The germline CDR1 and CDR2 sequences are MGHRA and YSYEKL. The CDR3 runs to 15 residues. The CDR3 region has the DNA TGCGCCAGCAGCCATGCCGGGACAGGGGCCGGGGAGCAGTACTTC. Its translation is CASSHAGTGAGEQYF.

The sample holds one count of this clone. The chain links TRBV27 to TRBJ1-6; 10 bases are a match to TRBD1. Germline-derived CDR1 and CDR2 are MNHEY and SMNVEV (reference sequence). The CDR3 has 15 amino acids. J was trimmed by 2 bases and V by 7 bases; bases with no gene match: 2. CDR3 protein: CASTDRGAYNSPLHF. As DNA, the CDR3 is TGTGCCAGCACGGACAGGGGGGCCTATAATTCACCCCTCCACTTT.

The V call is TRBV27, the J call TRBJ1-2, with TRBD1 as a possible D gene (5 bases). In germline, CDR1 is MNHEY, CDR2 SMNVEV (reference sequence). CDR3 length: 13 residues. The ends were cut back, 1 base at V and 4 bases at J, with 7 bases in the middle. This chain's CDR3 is CASSLLGGYGYTF. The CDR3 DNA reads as TGTGCCAGCAGTTTATTGGGGGGCTATGGCTACACCTTC.

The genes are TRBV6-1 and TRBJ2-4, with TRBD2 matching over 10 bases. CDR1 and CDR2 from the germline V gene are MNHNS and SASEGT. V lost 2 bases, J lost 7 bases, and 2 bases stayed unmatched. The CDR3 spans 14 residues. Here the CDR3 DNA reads TGTGCCAGCAGTGAATTAGCGGGGGGTAACATTCAGTACTTC. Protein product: CASSELAGGNIQYF.

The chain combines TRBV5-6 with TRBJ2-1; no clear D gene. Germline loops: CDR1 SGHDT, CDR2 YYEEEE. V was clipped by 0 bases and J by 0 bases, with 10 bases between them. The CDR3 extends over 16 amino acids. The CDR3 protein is CASSLDRDTSYNEQFF. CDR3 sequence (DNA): TGTGCCAGCAGCTTGGACAGAGACACCTCCTACAATGAGCAGTTCTTC.

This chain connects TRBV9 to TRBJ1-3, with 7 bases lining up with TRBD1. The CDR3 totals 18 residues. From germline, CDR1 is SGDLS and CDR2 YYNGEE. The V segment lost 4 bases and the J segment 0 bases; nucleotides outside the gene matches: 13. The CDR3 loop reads CASSTRQGDPLSGNTIYF. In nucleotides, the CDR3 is TGTGCCAGCAGCACCCGACAGGGTGATCCTCTCTCTGGAAACACCATATATTTT.

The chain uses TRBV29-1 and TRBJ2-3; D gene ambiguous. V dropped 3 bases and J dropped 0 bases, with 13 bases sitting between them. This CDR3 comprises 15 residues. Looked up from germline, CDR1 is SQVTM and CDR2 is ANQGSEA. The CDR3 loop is CSVEVRRRSTDTQYF. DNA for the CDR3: TGCAGCGTTGAGGTCCGTAGAAGAAGCACAGATACGCAGTATTTT.

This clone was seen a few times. Here the CDR3 DNA reads TGTGCCATCAGCGCCGACAGGGGGAACACTGAAGCTTTCTTT. Its protein is CAISADRGNTEAFF. The chain has TRBV10-3 and TRBJ1-1, with 8 bases fitting TRBD1. V was clipped by 6 bases and J by 1 base; unmatched bases: 4. The CDR3 is 14 amino acids. Germline CDR1 ENHRY, CDR2 SYGVKD.

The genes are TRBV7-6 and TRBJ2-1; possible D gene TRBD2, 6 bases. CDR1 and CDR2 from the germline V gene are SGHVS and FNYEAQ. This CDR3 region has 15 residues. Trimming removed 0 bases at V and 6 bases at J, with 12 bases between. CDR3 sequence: CASSLAPGSGNEQFF. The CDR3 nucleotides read TGTGCCAGCAGCTTAGCGCCTGGTAGCGGCAATGAGCAGTTCTTC.

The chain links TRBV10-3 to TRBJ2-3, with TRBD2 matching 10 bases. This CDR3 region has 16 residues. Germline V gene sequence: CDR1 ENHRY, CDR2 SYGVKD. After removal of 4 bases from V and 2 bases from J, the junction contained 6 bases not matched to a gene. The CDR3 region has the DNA TGTGCCATCAGTGGGACCCTAGCGGGAGACACAGATACGCAGTATTTT. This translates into CAISGTLAGDTDTQYF.

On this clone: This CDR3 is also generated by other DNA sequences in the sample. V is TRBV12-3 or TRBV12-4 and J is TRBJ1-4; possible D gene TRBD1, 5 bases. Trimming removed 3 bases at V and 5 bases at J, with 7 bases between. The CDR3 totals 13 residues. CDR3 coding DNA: TGTGCCAGCAGTTTGGAGGGGAATGAAAAACTGTTTTTT. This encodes CASSLEGNEKLFF.

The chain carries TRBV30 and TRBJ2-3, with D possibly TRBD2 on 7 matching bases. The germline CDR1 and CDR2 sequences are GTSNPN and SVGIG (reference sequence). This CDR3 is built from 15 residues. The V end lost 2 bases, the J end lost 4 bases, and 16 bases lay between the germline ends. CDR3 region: CAWSFRGGGPDTQYF. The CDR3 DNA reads TGTGCCTGGAGTTTCAGGGGAGGGGGTCCAGATACGCAGTATTTT.

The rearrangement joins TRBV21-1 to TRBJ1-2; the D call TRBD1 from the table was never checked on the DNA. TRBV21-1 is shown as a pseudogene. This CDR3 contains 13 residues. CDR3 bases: TGTGCCAGACCGGGACAGGCGCTCTATGGCTACACCTTC. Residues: CARPGQALYGYTF.

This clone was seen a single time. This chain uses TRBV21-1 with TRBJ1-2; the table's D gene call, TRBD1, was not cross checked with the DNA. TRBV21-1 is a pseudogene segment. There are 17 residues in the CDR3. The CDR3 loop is CASSNPGQGGKNYGYTF. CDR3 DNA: TGTGCCAGCAGCAATCCGGGACAGGGGGGGAAAAACTATGGCTACACCTTC.

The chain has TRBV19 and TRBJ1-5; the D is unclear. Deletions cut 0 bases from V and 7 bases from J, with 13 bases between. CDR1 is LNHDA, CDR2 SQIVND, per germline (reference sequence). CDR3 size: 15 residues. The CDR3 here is CASSIDNLGYQPQHF. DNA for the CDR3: TGTGCCAGTAGTATAGATAATCTCGGTTACCAGCCCCAGCATTTT.

CDR3 region: CASSPGLAGEETQYF. Written as DNA, the CDR3 is TGTGCCAGCAGTCCGGGACTAGCGGGAGAAGAGACCCAGTACTTC. The J gene is TRBJ2-5, the V gene TRBV2; 14 bases are shared with TRBD2. This CDR3 comprises 15 residues. The ends lost 5 bases at V and 3 bases at J; junction bases unmatched: 2. Germline CDR1 SNHLY, CDR2 FYNNEI.

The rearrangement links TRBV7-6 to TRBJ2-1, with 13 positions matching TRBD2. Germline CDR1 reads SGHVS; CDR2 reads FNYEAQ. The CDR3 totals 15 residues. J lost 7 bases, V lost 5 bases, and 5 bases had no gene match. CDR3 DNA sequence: TGTGCCAGCAGCCAAGGGACTAGCGGGATAAATGAGCAGTTCTTC. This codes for CASSQGTSGINEQFF.

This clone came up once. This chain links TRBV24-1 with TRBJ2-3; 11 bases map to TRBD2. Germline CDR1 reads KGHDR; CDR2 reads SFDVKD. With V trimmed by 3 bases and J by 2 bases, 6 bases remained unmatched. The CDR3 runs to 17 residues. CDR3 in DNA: TGTGCCACCAGTGATCTGGGGACTAGCGGTATCACAGATACGCAGTATTTT. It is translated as CATSDLGTSGITDTQYF.